Presented here are 17 T cell receptor beta chains from one specimen sequenced in a study of T cells in Graves' hyperthyroidism and ophthalmopathy. Amplification of TCR beta CDR3 regions used RNA as the template. The HTBI set primed first-round TCR CDR3 RT-PCR. One entry per CDR3 protein, called by TCRdb with MiXCR from the multiplex PCR reads. The sample contains 700,000 or so distinct CDR3 sequences, about 16% of which appear only once. The sample taken for sequencing was blood. All receptors come from a man between 18 and 29 years old with Graves' hyperthyroidism.

On this clonotype: A much larger clone is a single base away; this may be a read error. This rearrangement joins TRBV3-1 to TRBJ2-7; no reliable D call. This CDR3 comprises 14 residues. Germline loops: CDR1 LGHDT, CDR2 YNNKEL (reference sequence). The CDR3 reads CASSPLSQSYERYF. For the CDR3, the DNA is TGTGCCAGCAGCCCTCTCTCACAGAGCTACGAGCGGTACTTC.

This clonotype showed up many times. V gene TRBV5-4 combines with J gene TRBJ2-5, with TRBD2 matching 10 bases. Germline V CDR1 and CDR2: SGHNT, YYREEE (reference sequence). CDR3 length: 15 residues. V lost 2 bases to trimming and J lost 3 bases; unmatched junction nucleotides: 4. The CDR3 protein is CASSFGLAGEETQYF. The DNA for the CDR3 is TGTGCCAGCAGCTTCGGCCTAGCGGGAGAAGAGACCCAGTACTTC.

This clonotype was recorded a few times. The gene calls are TRBV11-2 and TRBJ2-5; tentative D call: TRBD1 (5 bases). The CDR3 has 16 residues. The V end lost 1 base, the J end lost 8 bases, and 20 bases lay between the germline ends. Germline loops: CDR1 SGHAT, CDR2 FQNNGV. This CDR3 reads CASSLVGVQAAGTQYF. CDR3 nucleotides: TGTGCCAGCAGCTTAGTAGGGGTACAGGCGGCCGGAACCCAGTACTTC.

This chain links TRBV27 with TRBJ2-7, with D perhaps TRBD1 (5 bases). The CDR3 spans 13 residues. The V and J ends lost 3 bases and 4 bases respectively, with 10 bases between them. In germline, CDR1 is MNHEY, CDR2 SMNVEV (reference sequence). DNA for the CDR3: TGTGCCAGCAGTTTTTTGGGGCGATACGAGCAGTACTTC. Protein: CASSFLGRYEQYF.

The V and J genes are TRBV11-3 and TRBJ2-1, with 10 bases identical to TRBD2. Germline V gives CDR1 SGHNT, CDR2 YENEEA. CDR3 size: 18 residues. V was pared by 5 bases and J by 4 bases, with 14 bases of the junction left unmatched. The CDR3 DNA is TGTGCCAGCAGCCAATTGTCTAGCGGGAGCGGGCGTTACAATGAGCAGTTCTTC. Translated, it gives CASSQLSSGSGRYNEQFF.

This clonotype was seen many times. The chain joins TRBV28 to TRBJ2-1; possibly TRBD2 for D (5 bases). Germline V lookup: CDR1 MDHEN, CDR2 SYDVKM. The CDR3 is 16 amino acids. V dropped 1 base and J dropped 0 bases, with 10 bases sitting between them. CDR3 sequence: CASSLLRDGSYNEQFF. The CDR3 DNA reads as TGTGCCAGCAGTTTATTGAGGGATGGCTCCTACAATGAGCAGTTCTTC.

This clonotype was seen at least ten times. The chain is built from TRBV28 and TRBJ2-1, with D hard to call. CDR1 and CDR2 (germline): MDHEN, SYDVKM. The CDR3 is made up of 14 amino acids. V was trimmed by 6 bases and J by 8 bases, leaving 17 bases between them. The CDR3 sequence: CASREDSSLYEQFF. Written as DNA, the CDR3 is TGTGCCAGCAGGGAAGATAGCTCTCTCTATGAGCAGTTCTTC.

This clonotype was counted ten times or more. J is TRBJ1-1 and V is TRBV12-3 or TRBV12-4; D may be TRBD1 (5 bases). The CDR3 spans 13 residues. V lost 6 bases to trimming and J lost 3 bases, with 11 bases between them. The DNA for the CDR3 is TGTGCCAGCAGGTCGGGACGGCACACTGAAGCTTTCTTT. It specifies CASRSGRHTEAFF.

The CDR3 spells CASSQGHEKLFF. The CDR3 region has the DNA TGCGCCAGCAGCCAAGGTCATGAAAAACTGTTTTTT. This sequence joins TRBV4-1 and TRBJ1-4; D unclear. The V gene lost 1 base and the J gene lost 6 bases, with 3 bases spanning the gap. The length of the CDR3 is 12 residues. The germline gives CDR1 MGHRA, CDR2 YSYEKL.

A note on this clonotype: One end of the junction does not line up with germline, which may come from a read error. The chain has TRBV9 and TRBJ2-7; maybe TRBD2 (5 bases). Germline V CDR1 and CDR2: SGDLS, YYNGEE. The CDR3 has 14 residues. Here the CDR3 reads CASSVGGSGNEQCF. In DNA form, the CDR3 reads TGTGCCAGCAGCGTAGGTGGGAGTGGGAACGAGCAGTGCTTC.

The chain recombines TRBV10-3 with TRBJ2-1, with 11 bases aligning to TRBD1. Unmatched junction bases numbered 6, after V lost 8 bases and J lost 3 bases. The CDR3 runs to 15 residues. Germline CDR1 is ENHRY and CDR2 is SYGVKD. The CDR3 DNA follows: TGTGCCATCCAACCCGGGACAGGGGGCTACAATGAGCAGTTCTTC. Protein: CAIQPGTGGYNEQFF.

This clonotype was recorded at least ten times. V usage is TRBV27 and J usage is TRBJ2-1; no clear D gene. The CDR3 loop spans 12 amino acids. V lost 8 bases and J 5 bases, leaving 10 bases between the germline ends. Per the germline V gene, CDR1 is MNHEY and CDR2 is SMNVEV (reference sequence). CDR3 in amino acids: CASGSGNNEQFF. The CDR3 bases are TGTGCCAGCGGGTCCGGAAACAATGAGCAGTTCTTC.

This clonotype appeared many times. This rearrangement joins TRBV28 to TRBJ1-1, with 7 nucleotides matching TRBD1. Germline V gene lookup returns CDR1 MDHEN and CDR2 SYDVKM. The CDR3 consists of 13 residues. V lost 6 bases to trimming and J lost 1 base; unmatched junction nucleotides: 2. The CDR3 region has the DNA TGTGCCAGCAGCCGACAGGGGAACACTGAAGCTTTCTTT. Translation: CASSRQGNTEAFF.

The chain couples TRBV4-1 to TRBJ1-5; no firm D call. The CDR3 totals 15 residues. The V gene lost 1 base and the J gene lost 2 bases, with 9 bases spanning the gap. The germline V gene has CDR1 MGHRA and CDR2 YSYEKL. The chain's CDR3 is CASSQGPWGNQPQHF. The CDR3, as DNA: TGCGCCAGCAGCCAAGGGCCCTGGGGCAATCAGCCCCAGCATTTT.

This clonotype turned up a few times. The chain is built from TRBV7-9 and TRBJ1-3; D possibly corresponds to TRBD1 (5 bases). CDR3 length: 15 residues. The V gene lost 5 bases and the J gene lost 2 bases, with 13 bases spanning the gap. Germline CDR1 is SEHNR and CDR2 is FQNEAQ (reference sequence). In DNA form, the CDR3 reads TGTGCCAGCAGCCCGACAGTGGCCCCTGGAAACACCATATATTTT. Translating it yields CASSPTVAPGNTIYF.

Remarks on this clonotype: A much larger clone lies a single base off, so this may be a read error. The chain is built from TRBV28 and TRBJ2-7; the D is unclear. CDR3 length equals 15 residues. V lost 4 bases and J 0 bases, leaving 13 bases between the germline ends. Germline CDR1 MDHEN, CDR2 SYDVKM. CDR3 bases: TGTGCCAGCAGTTCGACTCCTAGGAGCTCCTACGAGCAGTACTTC. Amino acid sequence: CASSSTPRSSYEQYF. Combining the CDR3 with reference TRBV28 and TRBJ2-7 gives the whole variable domain DVKVTQSSRYLVKRTGEKVFLECVQDMDHENMFWYRQDPGLGLRLIYFSYDVKMKEKGDIPEGYSVSREKKERFSLILESASTNQTSMYLCASSSTPRSSYEQYFGPGTRLTVT.

This clonotype was seen only a few times. The genes are TRBV6-2 or TRBV6-3 and TRBJ2-3; D unclear. In germline, CDR1 is MNHEY, CDR2 SVGEGT. CDR3 length: 16 residues. Deletions cut 2 bases from V and 5 bases from J, with 17 bases between. Here the CDR3 reads CASSYGRTSHLDTQYF. The CDR3, as DNA: TGTGCCAGCAGTTACGGACGAACATCACACCTAGATACGCAGTATTTT.